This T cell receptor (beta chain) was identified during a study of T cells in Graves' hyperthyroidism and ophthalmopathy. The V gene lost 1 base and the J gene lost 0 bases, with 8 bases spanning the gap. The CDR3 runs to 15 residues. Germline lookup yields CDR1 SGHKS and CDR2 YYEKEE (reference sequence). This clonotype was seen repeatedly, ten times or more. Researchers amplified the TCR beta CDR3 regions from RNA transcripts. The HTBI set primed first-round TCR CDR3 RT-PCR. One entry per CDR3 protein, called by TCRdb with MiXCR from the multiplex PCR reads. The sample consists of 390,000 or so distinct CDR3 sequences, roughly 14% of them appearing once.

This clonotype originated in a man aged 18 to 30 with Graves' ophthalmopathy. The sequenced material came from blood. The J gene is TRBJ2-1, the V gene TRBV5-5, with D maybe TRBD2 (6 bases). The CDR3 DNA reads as TGTGCCAGCAGCTTGCCGGGGGTCTCCTACAATGAGCAGTTCTTC. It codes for CASSLPGVSYNEQFF.